This record looks at one T cell receptor (beta chain) sequence and its context. Its antigen is still unknown. It has no much larger one-base neighbor in the sample; base qualities were not kept. The immunoSEQ assay amplified TCRB CDR3 regions from approximately 2 micrograms of genomic DNA, or from all available DNA when less than that amount was available. The multiplex PCR employed 60 forward primers targeting TCR V beta segments and 13 reverse primers targeting J beta segments. To estimate the number of reads per starting template, synthetic control templates were added to each sample at limiting dilution. Reads of 87 bp were generated by sequencing on the Illumina HiSeq System. As for the authors' bioinformatics: PCR and sequencing errors were removed by a nearest neighbor algorithm that merged closely related sequences. TCR overlap was defined as the percentage of unique tumor TCR beta sequences that were also present in the same patient's peripheral blood. In TCRdb, the immuneACCESS table is reduced to in-frame sequences with V and J assigned. These tables do not hold every clone; where another copy was compared, an unresolved V gene accounts for under half, and the others remain unexplained. The V and J calls and clone size were taken over from that table, and D and trimming were inferred from the DNA. A total of under 40,000 clones appear in this sample, 90% to 95% of them only once. Clones ranked in the top ten supply roughly 2.3% of the sample.

This entry is derived from a study of glioma-infiltrating T cells after dendritic cell vaccination (dated by TCRdb to the mid-2010s). Study-level background: Of the approximately 15 glioblastoma patients in the cohort, all drawn from Phase I and II dendritic cell vaccination trials, 9 were newly diagnosed and 6 had recurrent disease. Autologous tumor lysate-pulsed dendritic cell vaccination was administered to the patients between about 2002 and 2012. In glioblastoma patients vaccinated with dendritic cells, deep sequencing of TCR beta CDR3 regions served to measure tumor-infiltrating lymphocyte content and to compare repertoires between tumor and blood. Each patient was given three intradermal dendritic cell vaccine injections, spaced two weeks apart, in the arm below the axilla. The vaccine consisted of monocyte-derived dendritic cells cultured less than eight days with IL-4 and GM-CSF, then pulsed overnight with autologous tumor lysate. TCR sequencing metrics, including TIL content and tumor-blood repertoire overlap, were correlated with survival after dendritic cell vaccination. What the research found in general, with its limitations: No direct relationship between TCR clonality and survival was found, suggesting that a diverse polyclonal response may matter. The cohort was small and heterogeneous, and full blood and tumor sets were available for few patients, with initial-recurrent tumor pairs available for even fewer patients. The three-group TCR overlap response model was described as speculative and requiring prospective validation. After dendritic cell vaccination, a higher estimated pretreatment TIL content predicted longer time to progression and longer overall survival.

Patients were selected for having adequate residual fresh-frozen tumor tissue and more than two years of available survival data. An isocitrate dehydrogenase mutation was not carried by any of the glioblastoma patients, although molecular status was otherwise variable. PBMC were collected before vaccination, two weeks after the third vaccination, and at tumor progression if tumor progression occurred. The Qiagen DNeasy Blood extraction Kit was used for extraction of genomic DNA. The germline V gene sets CDR1 to SGHRS and CDR2 to YFSETQ. The CDR3 contains 14 residues, cysteine and phenylalanine counted. Only the CDR3 DNA stays, 42 bases, in frame from base 1. The V end gives up 2 bases and the J end 2 bases, leaving 3 bases in the junction not matched to a gene.

This receptor was taken from a human donor with glioblastoma. This chain joins TRBV5-1 to TRBJ2-7; TRBD2 fits 8 bases in the junction. Here the sequenced sample was blood, taken before dendritic cell vaccination. The bases are TGCGCCAGCAGCTTTCGGGGGGGGGCCTACGAGCAGTACTTC. Translation gives CASSFRGGAYEQYF.